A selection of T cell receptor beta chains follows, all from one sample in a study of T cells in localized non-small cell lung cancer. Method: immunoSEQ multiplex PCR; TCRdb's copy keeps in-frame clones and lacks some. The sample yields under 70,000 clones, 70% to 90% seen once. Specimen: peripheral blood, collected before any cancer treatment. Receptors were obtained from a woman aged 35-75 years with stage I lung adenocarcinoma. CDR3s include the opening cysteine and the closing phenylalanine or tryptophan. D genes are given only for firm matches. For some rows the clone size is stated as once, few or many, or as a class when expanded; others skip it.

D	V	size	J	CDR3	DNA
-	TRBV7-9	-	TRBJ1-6	CASSLGYNSPLHF	TGTGCCAGCAGCTTAGGGTATAATTCACCCCTCCACTTT
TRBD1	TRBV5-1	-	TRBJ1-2	CASSLTGGSYGYTF	TGCGCCAGCAGCTTGACAGGGGGGAGCTATGGCTACACCTTC
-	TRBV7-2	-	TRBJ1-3	CASSSGTRFSGNTIYF	TGTGCCAGCAGCTCGGGGACGCGATTTTCTGGAAACACCATATATTTT
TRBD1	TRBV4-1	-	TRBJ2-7	CASSQTARDRDEQYF	TGCGCCAGCAGCCAAACTGCTCGGGACAGGGACGAGCAGTACTTC
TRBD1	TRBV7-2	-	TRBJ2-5	CASSLGDRAQETQYF	TGTGCCAGCAGCTTAGGTGACAGGGCCCAAGAGACCCAGTACTTC
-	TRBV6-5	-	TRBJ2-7	CASSLSGSSYEQYF	TGTGCCAGCAGTTTATCCGGTAGCTCCTACGAGCAGTACTTC
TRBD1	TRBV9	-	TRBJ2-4	CASSVTGQGQSIQYF	TGTGCCAGCAGCGTGACGGGACAGGGACAGAGCATTCAGTACTTC
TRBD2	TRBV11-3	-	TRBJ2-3	CASSTSGETDTQYF	TGTGCCAGCAGTACTAGCGGGGAAACAGATACGCAGTATTTT
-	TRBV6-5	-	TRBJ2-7	CASKGGPYEQYF	TGTGCCAGCAAAGGGGGACCCTACGAGCAGTACTTC
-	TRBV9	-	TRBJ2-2	CASSVRTSTGELFF	TGTGCCAGCAGCGTAAGGACCAGCACCGGGGAGCTGTTTTTT
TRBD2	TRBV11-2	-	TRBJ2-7	CASRAGGSSYEQYF	TGTGCCAGCCGAGCGGGGGGCAGCTCCTACGAGCAGTACTTC
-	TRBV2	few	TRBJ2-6	CASSESSGANVLTF	TGTGCCAGCAGTGAGAGCTCTGGGGCCAACGTCCTGACTTTC
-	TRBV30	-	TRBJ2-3	CAWMTAAADTQYF	TGTGCCTGGATGACCGCGGCCGCCGATACGCAGTATTTT
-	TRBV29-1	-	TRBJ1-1	CSTIWGLNTEAFF	TGCAGCACGATTTGGGGGCTGAACACTGAAGCTTTCTTT
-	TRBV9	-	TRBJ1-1	CASSGGAGANTEAFF	TGTGCCAGCAGCGGGGGAGCCGGGGCCAACACTGAAGCTTTCTTT
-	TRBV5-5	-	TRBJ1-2	CASSPKQGPYGYTF	TGTGCCAGCAGCCCGAAACAGGGCCCCTATGGCTACACCTTC
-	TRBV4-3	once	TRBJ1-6	CASSQDIGGIGSPLHF	TGCGCCAGCAGCCAAGATATCGGGGGGATTGGTTCACCCCTCCACTTT
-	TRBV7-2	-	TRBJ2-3	CASSLRSGTDTQYF	TGTGCCAGCAGCTTAAGGTCGGGCACAGATACGCAGTATTTT
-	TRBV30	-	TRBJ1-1	CAWTGGWGTEAFF	TGTGCCTGGACTGGAGGGTGGGGCACTGAAGCTTTCTTT
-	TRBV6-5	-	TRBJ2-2	CASRRTGGNTGELFF	TGTGCCAGCAGAAGGACGGGGGGCAACACCGGGGAGCTGTTTTTT
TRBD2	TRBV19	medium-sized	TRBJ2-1	CASSSQEGTSGNNEQFF	TGTGCCAGTAGTTCGCAGGAAGGGACTAGCGGAAACAATGAGCAGTTCTTC
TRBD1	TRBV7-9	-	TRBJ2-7	CASSFPRDRISYEQYF	TGTGCCAGCAGCTTTCCCCGGGACAGGATCTCCTACGAGCAGTACTTC
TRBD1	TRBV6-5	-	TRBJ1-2	CASSYSTGANYGYTF	TGTGCCAGCAGTTACTCGACAGGGGCGAACTATGGCTACACCTTC
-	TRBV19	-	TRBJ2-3	CASSLLGDTQYF	TGTGCCAGTAGTCTTCTAGGGGATACGCAGTATTTT